Listed below are T cell receptor beta chains from one sample, sequenced in a study of blood T cell repertoires in COVID-19. Assay: immunoSEQ multiplex PCR; the TCRdb copy retains only in-frame clones and omits some. The sample lists roughly 430,000 clones, roughly 87% occurring once. The specimen was PBMCs or T cells enriched from blood (not recorded which). These receptors were collected from a woman between 35 and 50 years old with acute COVID-19. The CDR3 runs from the conserved cysteine through the conserved F or W. The D gene is left open where the match is weak. Clone size appears in some rows only: once, few, many, or a class for an expanded clone.

d_call j_call clone_size v_call cdr3_aa cdr3_nt
TRBD1 TRBJ1-2 once TRBV2 CASREGRGRYGYTF TGTGCCAGCAGGGAGGGCAGGGGGCGATATGGCTACACCTTC
TRBD2 TRBJ2-7 NA TRBV19 CASSNSGGLTYEQYF TGTGCCAGTAGTAATAGCGGGGGCTTAACCTACGAGCAGTACTTC
NA TRBJ1-4 NA TRBV5-1 CASSSETEKKLFF TGCGCCAGCAGCTCGGAGACGGAAAAAAAACTGTTTTTT
NA TRBJ2-1 NA TRBV5-1 CASRWGVSSYNEQFF TGCGCCAGCAGGTGGGGGGTTAGCTCCTACAATGAGCAGTTCTTC
NA TRBJ2-1 NA TRBV10-1 CASSERVSPGQFF TGCGCCAGCAGTGAGCGGGTCTCGCCGGGGCAGTTCTTC
NA TRBJ2-7 NA TRBV9 CASSPLRDMLVREQYF TGTGCCAGCAGCCCCTTGAGAGACATGCTCGTCCGCGAGCAGTACTTC
NA TRBJ2-2 NA TRBV6-6 CASRNSGAGELFF TGTGCCAGCAGGAATTCAGGGGCCGGGGAGCTGTTTTTT
NA TRBJ1-4 NA TRBV5-5 CASSIGAANEKLFF TGTGCCAGCAGTATAGGGGCGGCTAATGAAAAACTGTTTTTT
TRBD1 TRBJ2-5 NA TRBV5-1 CASSLKIPGTDAGETQYF TGCGCCAGCAGCTTGAAGATTCCGGGGACAGATGCAGGGGAGACCCAGTACTTC
NA TRBJ1-5 NA TRBV15 CATSRAPPGQPQHF TGTGCCACCAGCAGAGCCCCCCCAGGTCAGCCCCAGCATTTT
NA TRBJ1-2 NA TRBV6-6 CASSYPSTSNYGYTF TGTGCCAGCAGTTACCCCTCGACAAGCAACTATGGCTACACCTTC
TRBD1 TRBJ1-2 NA TRBV5-1 CASSLNPGQFNYGYTF TGCGCCAGCAGCTTGAATCCGGGACAGTTTAACTATGGCTACACCTTC
NA TRBJ2-5 NA TRBV5-4 CASSYEQGEAQYF TGTGCCAGCAGCTACGAACAAGGGGAGGCCCAGTACTTC
NA TRBJ1-2 NA TRBV19 CASSVTGGTNYGYTF TGTGCCAGTAGTGTAACCGGGGGTACTAACTATGGCTACACCTTC
NA TRBJ2-6 NA TRBV6-5 CASSTGSGANVLTF TGTGCCAGCAGTACGGGATCGGGGGCCAACGTCCTGACTTTC
NA TRBJ1-3 NA TRBV12-3/TRBV12-4 CASRRNPGNTIYF TGTGCCAGCAGGAGGAATCCTGGAAACACCATATATTTT
NA TRBJ2-3 few TRBV6-5 CASSQHGVKTDTQYF TGTGCCAGCAGTCAGCACGGGGTTAAAACAGATACGCAGTATTTT
NA TRBJ1-4 once TRBV25-1 CASSQGIATNEKLFF TGTGCCAGCAGCCAGGGGATTGCAACTAATGAAAAACTGTTTTTT
NA TRBJ2-7 NA TRBV12-5 CASGLRETPGYEQYF TGTGCTAGTGGTTTGCGTGAGACTCCGGGCTACGAGCAGTACTTC
TRBD1 TRBJ2-5 NA TRBV15 CATSRDRGRETQYF TGTGCCACCAGCAGAGACAGGGGGCGGGAGACCCAGTACTTC
NA TRBJ2-1 NA TRBV18 CASSPVTGTSYNEQFF TGTGCCAGCTCACCGGTGACAGGGACTTCCTACAATGAGCAGTTCTTC
TRBD1 TRBJ1-2 once TRBV7-2 CASSLARGTVYGYTF TGTGCCAGCAGCTTAGCGCGTGGGACAGTCTATGGCTACACCTTC
TRBD2 TRBJ2-3 NA TRBV3-1/TRBV3-2 CASSQPYGTSGLDTQYF TGTGCCAGCAGCCAACCGTACGGGACTAGCGGGTTAGATACGCAGTATTTT
TRBD1 TRBJ2-7 NA TRBV7-2 CASIEGALGEQYF TGTGCCAGCATTGAGGGGGCGCTTGGCGAGCAGTACTTC
TRBD1 TRBJ2-1 NA TRBV5-6 CASSQTKRQGYNEQFF TGTGCCAGCAGTCAGACAAAACGACAGGGGTACAATGAGCAGTTCTTC
NA TRBJ1-4 NA TRBV7-8 CASSSLLGGGFGEKLFF TGTGCCAGCAGCTCCCTCCTAGGCGGAGGGTTTGGCGAAAAACTGTTTTTT
TRBD2 TRBJ2-1 NA TRBV4-1 CASSQGRGTDEQFF TGCGCCAGCAGCCAAGGGCGGGGGACGGATGAGCAGTTCTTC
NA TRBJ1-1 NA TRBV19 CASSIGRTEAFF TGTGCCAGTAGTATAGGTCGGACTGAAGCTTTCTTT
NA TRBJ1-2 NA TRBV7-9 CASSFQGQLYGYTF TGTGCCAGCAGCTTCCAAGGACAGCTCTATGGCTACACCTTC
NA TRBJ1-6 NA TRBV7-9 CASSDSLSSYNSPLHF TGTGCCAGCTCCGATTCCCTAAGCTCCTATAATTCACCCCTCCACTTT
TRBD1 TRBJ1-1 NA TRBV30 CASEGAGLFLYTEAFF TGTGCCTCGGAGGGGGCCGGGTTATTTTTATACACTGAAGCTTTCTTT
NA TRBJ1-1 once TRBV21-1 CASSIQYRNTEAFF TGTGCCAGCAGCATACAATACAGGAACACTGAAGCTTTCTTT
NA TRBJ1-1 NA TRBV30 CAWGRPANTEAFF TGTGCCTGGGGGAGGCCGGCTAACACTGAAGCTTTCTTT
NA TRBJ2-2 once TRBV5-5 CASSLGVDRRELFF TGTGCCAGCAGCTTGGGTGTCGACAGGCGGGAGCTGTTTTTT
NA TRBJ1-2 once TRBV19 CASKAGQSYGYTF TGTGCCAGTAAGGCGGGGCAGTCCTATGGCTACACCTTC
TRBD1 TRBJ1-2 NA TRBV24-1 CATSEQGADYGYTF TGTGCCACCAGTGAGCAGGGGGCTGACTATGGCTACACCTTC
TRBD2 TRBJ2-1 NA TRBV5-4 CASSPPRVTSGGSSYNEQFF TGTGCCAGCAGCCCCCCCCGCGTGACTAGCGGGGGGTCGTCCTACAATGAGCAGTTCTTC
NA TRBJ2-2 few TRBV4-1 CASSPRGGTNTGELFF TGCGCCAGCAGCCCGAGGGGCGGGACGAACACCGGGGAGCTGTTTTTT
NA TRBJ2-3 NA TRBV4-1 CASSQDQTGTDTQYF TGCGCCAGCAGCCAAGATCAGACAGGCACAGATACGCAGTATTTT
TRBD1 TRBJ2-7 NA TRBV29-1 CSVAGTGSYEQYF TGCAGCGTCGCAGGGACAGGATCCTACGAGCAGTACTTC
TRBD1 TRBJ1-1 NA TRBV3-1/TRBV3-2 CASSPLVDRWMGTEAFF TGTGCCAGCAGCCCGCTAGTGGACAGGTGGATGGGCACTGAAGCTTTCTTT
NA TRBJ1-2 NA TRBV11-3 CASSLREVDYGYTF TGTGCCAGCAGCTTACGGGAGGTCGACTATGGCTACACCTTC
NA TRBJ1-3 NA TRBV30 CAWSSGPRGNTIYF TGTGCCTGGAGTAGCGGTCCTCGGGGAAACACCATATATTTT
NA TRBJ2-7 NA TRBV11-3 CASSPAPTYEQYF TGTGCCAGCAGCCCAGCGCCGACCTACGAGCAGTACTTC
NA TRBJ1-2 NA TRBV5-6 CASSVRYVTNYGYTF TGTGCCAGCAGCGTGCGGTACGTTACTAACTATGGCTACACCTTC
NA TRBJ2-3 NA TRBV18 CASSPFSDVWGQDVDTQYF TGTGCCAGCTCACCGTTTTCGGATGTCTGGGGCCAGGACGTGGATACGCAGTATTTT
NA TRBJ1-4 few TRBV6-5 CATKREGVEKLFF TGTGCCACAAAAAGGGAAGGGGTGGAAAAACTGTTTTTT
NA TRBJ2-3 NA TRBV20-1 CSASLGTDTQYF TGCAGTGCTAGTTTAGGCACAGATACGCAGTATTTT
NA TRBJ2-7 once TRBV19 CASRAYEQYF TGTGCCTCCCGGGCCTACGAGCAGTACTTC
NA TRBJ1-6 once TRBV7-6 CASSLGTEGSPLHF TGTGCCAGCAGCTTGGGAACAGAGGGCTCACCCCTCCACTTT
NA TRBJ2-7 NA TRBV13 CASSLGGQGYEQYF TGTGCCAGCAGCTTAGGTGGACAAGGATACGAGCAGTACTTC